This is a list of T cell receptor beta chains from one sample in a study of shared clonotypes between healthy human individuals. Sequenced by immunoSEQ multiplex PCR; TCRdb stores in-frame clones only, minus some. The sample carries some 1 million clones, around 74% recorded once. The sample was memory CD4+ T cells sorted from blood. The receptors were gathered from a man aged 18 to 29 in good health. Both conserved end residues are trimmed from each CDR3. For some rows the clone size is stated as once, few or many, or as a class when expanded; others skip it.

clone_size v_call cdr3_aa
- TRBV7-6 ASSLGGRGETQY
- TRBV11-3 ASSLDGETQY
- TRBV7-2 ASSLAPWAEAF
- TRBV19 ATRQSGELF
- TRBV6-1 ASSEALVVGTEAF
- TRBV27 ASSSASSYNSPLH
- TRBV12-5 ASVPLAENNEQF
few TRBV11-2 ASSLGGIVQY
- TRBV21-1 ASSKLRAGANTGELF
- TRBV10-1 ASSESGGVTGELF
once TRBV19 ASSTRQGGYTGELF
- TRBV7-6 ASSPVGGTDTQY
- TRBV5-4 ASSTGKGSYEQY
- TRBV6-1 ASGTGGAHYGYT
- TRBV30 AWSFDLGKTQY
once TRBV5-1 ASSLGGQGQEAF
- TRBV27 ASNVRPGGGIEQF
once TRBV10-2 ASGGGGPQH
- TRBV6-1 ASSRQGFGSYEQY
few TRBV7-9 ASSWRRGTDTQY
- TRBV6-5 ASSYGQAYGYT
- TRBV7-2 ASSFRGRAPQETQY
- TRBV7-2 ASSQRRVAETQY
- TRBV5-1 ASRPTPAGGLYEQY
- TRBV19 ASSQGAVTGELF
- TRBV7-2 ASSLGRQSETQY
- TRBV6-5 ASSVSSYNSPLH
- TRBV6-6 ASRGRGAGAF
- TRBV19 ASNKGQGAYEQY
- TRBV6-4 ASSLSGNNSPLH
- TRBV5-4 ASSLASGKNIQY
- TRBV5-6 ASSPSPGDPTQY
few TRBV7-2 ASSLQGANTEAF
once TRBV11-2 ASSFATVNTEAF
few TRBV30 AWSKRTGVGANVLT
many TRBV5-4 ASSFPDRGKETQY
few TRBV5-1 ASSLRDNYEQY
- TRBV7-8 ASTRGTGGRDTEAF
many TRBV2 ASRPGQGAFNYGYT
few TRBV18 ASSPIGADSPLH
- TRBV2 ASSEWGDTQY
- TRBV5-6 ASSLGRQGANIQY
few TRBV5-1 ASSLARERTDTQY
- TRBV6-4 ASSAGQLYGYT
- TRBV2 ASSRLGDTQY
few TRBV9 ASSAVTQGNTEAF